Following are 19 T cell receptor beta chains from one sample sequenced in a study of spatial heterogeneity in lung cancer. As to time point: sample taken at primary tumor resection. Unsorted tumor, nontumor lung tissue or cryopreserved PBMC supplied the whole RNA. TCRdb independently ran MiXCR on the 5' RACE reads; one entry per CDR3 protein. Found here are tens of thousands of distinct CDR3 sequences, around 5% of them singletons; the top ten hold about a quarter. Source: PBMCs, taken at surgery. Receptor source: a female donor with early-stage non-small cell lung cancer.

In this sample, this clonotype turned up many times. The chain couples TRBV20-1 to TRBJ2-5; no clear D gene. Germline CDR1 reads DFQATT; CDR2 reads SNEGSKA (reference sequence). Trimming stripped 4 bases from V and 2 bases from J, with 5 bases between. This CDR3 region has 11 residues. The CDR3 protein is CSAIPQETQYF. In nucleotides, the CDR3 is TGCAGTGCTATCCCACAAGAGACCCAGTACTTC.

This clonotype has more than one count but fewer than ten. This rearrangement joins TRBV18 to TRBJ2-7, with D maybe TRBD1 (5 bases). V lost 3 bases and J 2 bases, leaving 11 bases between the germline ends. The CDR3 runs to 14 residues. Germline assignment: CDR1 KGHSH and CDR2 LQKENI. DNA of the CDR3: TGTGCCAGCTCACCGAACTCAGGGACCTACGAGCAGTACTTC. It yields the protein CASSPNSGTYEQYF.

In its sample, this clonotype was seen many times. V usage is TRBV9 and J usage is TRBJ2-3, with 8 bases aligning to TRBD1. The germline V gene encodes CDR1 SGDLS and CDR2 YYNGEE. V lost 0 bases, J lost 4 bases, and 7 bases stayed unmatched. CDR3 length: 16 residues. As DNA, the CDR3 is TGTGCCAGCAGCGTAGTGGCAGGGGGCAGGTCAGATACGCAGTATTTT. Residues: CASSVVAGGRSDTQYF. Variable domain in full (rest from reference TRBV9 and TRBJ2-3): DSGVTQTPKHLITATGQRVTLRCSPRSGDLSVYWYQQSLDQGLQFLIQYYNGEERAKGNILERFSAQQFPDLHSELNLSSLELGDSALYFCASSVVAGGRSDTQYFGPGTRLTVL.

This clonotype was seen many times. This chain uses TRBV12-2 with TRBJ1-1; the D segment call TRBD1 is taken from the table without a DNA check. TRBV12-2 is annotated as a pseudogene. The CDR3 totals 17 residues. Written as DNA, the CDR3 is TGTGCAAGTCGCTTAGACCCGGGACAGGGGGCGGGCACTGAAGCTTTCTTT. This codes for CASRLDPGQGAGTEAFF.

The CDR3 is CASSFTLDSPLHF. CDR3 nucleotide sequence: TGTGCCAGCAGCTTTACCCTAGATTCACCCCTCCACTTT. The J gene is TRBJ1-6, the V gene TRBV7-3; no clear D gene. Trimming stripped 3 bases from V and 8 bases from J, with 8 bases between. Looked up from germline, CDR1 is SGHTA and CDR2 is FQGTGA. The CDR3 runs 13 residues.

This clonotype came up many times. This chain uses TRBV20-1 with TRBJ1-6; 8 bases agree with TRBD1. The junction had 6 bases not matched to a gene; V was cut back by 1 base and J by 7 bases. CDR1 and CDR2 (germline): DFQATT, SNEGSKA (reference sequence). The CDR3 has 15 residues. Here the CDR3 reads CSARATTGVNSPLHF. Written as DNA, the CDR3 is TGCAGTGCTAGAGCGACGACAGGGGTGAATTCACCCCTCCACTTT.

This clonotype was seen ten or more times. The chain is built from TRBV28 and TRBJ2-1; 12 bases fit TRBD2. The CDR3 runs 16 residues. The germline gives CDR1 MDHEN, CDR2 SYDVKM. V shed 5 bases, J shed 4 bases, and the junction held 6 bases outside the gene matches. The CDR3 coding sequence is TGTGCCAGCAGTCATCTAGCGGGGGGGCAGTACAATGAGCAGTTCTTC. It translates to CASSHLAGGQYNEQFF.

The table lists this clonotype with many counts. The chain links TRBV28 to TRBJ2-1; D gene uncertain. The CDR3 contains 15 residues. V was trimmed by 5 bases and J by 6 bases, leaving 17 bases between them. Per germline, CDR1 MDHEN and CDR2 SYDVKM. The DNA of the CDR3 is TGTGCCAGCAGTAAGGCCGGTAGGCTTGGCAATGAGCAGTTCTTC. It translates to CASSKAGRLGNEQFF.

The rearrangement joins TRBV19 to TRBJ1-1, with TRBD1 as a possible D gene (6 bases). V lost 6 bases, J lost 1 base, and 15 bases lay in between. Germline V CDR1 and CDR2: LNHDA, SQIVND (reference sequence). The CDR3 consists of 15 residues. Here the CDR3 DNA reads TGTGCCAGTAGAGAACAGGGTTTTGGGAACACTGAAGCTTTCTTT. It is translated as CASREQGFGNTEAFF. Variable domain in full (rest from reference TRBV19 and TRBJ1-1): DGGITQSPKYLFRKEGQNVTLSCEQNLNHDAMYWYRQDPGQGLRLIYYSQIVNDFQKGDIAEGYSVSREKKESFPLTVTSAQKNPTAFYLCASREQGFGNTEAFFGQGTRLTVV.

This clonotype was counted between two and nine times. The CDR3: CASSQDRGLEAFF. Here the CDR3 DNA reads TGTGCCAGCAGCCAAGATCGGGGCCTTGAAGCTTTCTTT. The rearrangement links TRBV3-1 to TRBJ1-1; possible D gene TRBD1, 5 bases. Germline V gene lookup returns CDR1 LGHDT and CDR2 YNNKEL (reference sequence). This CDR3 has 13 residues. V shed 0 bases and J shed 7 bases, with 9 bases lying between them.

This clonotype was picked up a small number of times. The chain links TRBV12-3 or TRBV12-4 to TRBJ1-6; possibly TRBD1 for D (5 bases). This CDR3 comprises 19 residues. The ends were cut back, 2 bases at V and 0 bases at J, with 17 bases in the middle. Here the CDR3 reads CASSLSGRVPSSYNSPLHF. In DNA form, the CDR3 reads TGTGCCAGCAGTTTATCCGGCAGGGTGCCTAGCTCCTATAATTCACCCCTCCACTTT.

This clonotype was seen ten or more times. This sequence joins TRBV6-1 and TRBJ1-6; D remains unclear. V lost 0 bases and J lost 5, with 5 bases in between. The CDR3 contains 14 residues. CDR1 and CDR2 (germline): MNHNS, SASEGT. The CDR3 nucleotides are TGTGCCAGCAGTGAAGCACCGAATAATTCACCCCTCCACTTT. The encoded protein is CASSEAPNNSPLHF.

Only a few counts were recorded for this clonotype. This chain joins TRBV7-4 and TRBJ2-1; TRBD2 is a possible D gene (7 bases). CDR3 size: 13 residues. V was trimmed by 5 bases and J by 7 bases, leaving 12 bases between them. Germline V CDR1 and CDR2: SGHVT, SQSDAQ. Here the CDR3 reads CASSPAGANEQFF. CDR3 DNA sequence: TGTGCCAGCAGCCCCGCGGGGGCTAATGAGCAGTTCTTC.

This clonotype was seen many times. The CDR3 here is CSVEGTSLGGEQFF. CDR3 nucleotides: TGCAGCGTTGAAGGGACTAGCTTAGGTGGTGAGCAGTTCTTC. This sequence joins TRBV29-1 and TRBJ2-1, with TRBD2 matching 8 bases. This CDR3 comprises 14 residues. Germline CDR1 and CDR2: SQVTM and ANQGSEA. V shed 1 base and J 9 bases; nucleotides not matched to a gene: 8.

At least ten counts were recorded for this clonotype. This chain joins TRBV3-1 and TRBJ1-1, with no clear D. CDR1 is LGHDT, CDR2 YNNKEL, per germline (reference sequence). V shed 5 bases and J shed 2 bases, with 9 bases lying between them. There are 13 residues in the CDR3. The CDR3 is CASSKRRNTEAFF. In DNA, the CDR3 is TGTGCCAGCAGCAAAAGGAGAAACACTGAAGCTTTCTTT. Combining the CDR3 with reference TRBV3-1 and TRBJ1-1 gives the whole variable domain DTAVSQTPKYLVTQMGNDKSIKCEQNLGHDTMYWYKQDSKKFLKIMFSYNNKELIINETVPNRFSPKSPDKAHLNLHINSLELGDSAVYFCASSKRRNTEAFFGQGTRLTVV.

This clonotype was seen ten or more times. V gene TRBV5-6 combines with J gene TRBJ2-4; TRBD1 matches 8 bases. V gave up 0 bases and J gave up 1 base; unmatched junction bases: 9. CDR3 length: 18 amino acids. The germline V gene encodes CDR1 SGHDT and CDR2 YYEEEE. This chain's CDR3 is CASSLAYRDRRAKNIQYF. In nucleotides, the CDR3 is TGTGCCAGCAGCTTGGCATACCGGGACAGGAGGGCCAAAAACATTCAGTACTTC. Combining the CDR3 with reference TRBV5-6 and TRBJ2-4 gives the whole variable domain DAGVTQSPTHLIKTRGQQVTLRCSPKSGHDTVSWYQQALGQGPQFIFQYYEEEERQRGNFPDRFSGHQFPNYSSELNVNALLLGDSALYLCASSLAYRDRRAKNIQYFGAGTRLSVL.

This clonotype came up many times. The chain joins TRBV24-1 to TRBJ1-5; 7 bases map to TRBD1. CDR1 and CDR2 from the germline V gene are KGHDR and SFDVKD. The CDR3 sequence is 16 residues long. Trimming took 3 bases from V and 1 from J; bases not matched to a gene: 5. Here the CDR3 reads CATSDRDRGSNQPQHF. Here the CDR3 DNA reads TGTGCCACCAGTGATCGGGACAGAGGGAGCAATCAGCCCCAGCATTTT.

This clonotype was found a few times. The CDR3 DNA is TGTGCCAGCAGCCTCGGACTAGCGGGTTCCTACAATGAGCAGTTCTTC. Amino acids: CASSLGLAGSYNEQFF. This chain connects TRBV3-1 to TRBJ2-1; TRBD2 agrees at 11 bases. CDR3 size: 16 residues. Germline CDR1 reads LGHDT; CDR2 reads YNNKEL (reference sequence). Trimming took 4 bases from V and 1 from J; bases not matched to a gene: 3.

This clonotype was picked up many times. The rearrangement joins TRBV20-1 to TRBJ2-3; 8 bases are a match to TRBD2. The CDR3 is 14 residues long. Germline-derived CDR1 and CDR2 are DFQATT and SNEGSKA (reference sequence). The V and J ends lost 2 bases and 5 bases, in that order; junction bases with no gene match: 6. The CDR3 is CSARTGGRRDTQYF. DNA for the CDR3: TGCAGTGCTAGAACGGGGGGGCGAAGAGATACGCAGTATTTT.